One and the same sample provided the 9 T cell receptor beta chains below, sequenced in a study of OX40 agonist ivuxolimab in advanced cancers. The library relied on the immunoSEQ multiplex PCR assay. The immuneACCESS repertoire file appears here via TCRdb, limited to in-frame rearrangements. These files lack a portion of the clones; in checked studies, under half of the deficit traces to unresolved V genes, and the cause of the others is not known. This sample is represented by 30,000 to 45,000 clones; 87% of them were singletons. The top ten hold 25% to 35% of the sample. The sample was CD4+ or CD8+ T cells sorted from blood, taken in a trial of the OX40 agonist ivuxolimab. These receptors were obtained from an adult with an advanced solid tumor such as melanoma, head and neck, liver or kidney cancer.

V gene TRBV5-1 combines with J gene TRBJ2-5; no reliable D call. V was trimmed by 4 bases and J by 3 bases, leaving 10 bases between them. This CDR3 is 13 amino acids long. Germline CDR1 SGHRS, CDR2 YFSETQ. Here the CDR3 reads CASSTEPKETQYF. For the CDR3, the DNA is TGCGCCAGCAGCACGGAGCCTAAAGAGACCCAGTACTTC.

This CDR3 is CASSRSGSTTDTQYF. The CDR3 DNA sequence: TGTGCCAGCAGTCGAAGCGGGAGCACCACAGATACGCAGTATTTT. The chain is built from TRBV28 and TRBJ2-3; TRBD2 matches at 8 bases. The CDR3 is 15 residues long. Germline CDR1 MDHEN, CDR2 SYDVKM. After removal of 5 bases from V and 2 bases from J, the junction contained 6 bases not matched to a gene.

The CDR3 spells CAISSDGRNQPQHF. In DNA form, the CDR3 reads TGTGCCATCAGTTCGGACGGTCGCAATCAGCCCCAGCATTTT. This chain joins TRBV10-3 and TRBJ1-5; D is unclear. Trimming stripped 5 bases from V and 2 bases from J, with 10 bases between. The CDR3 is 14 residues long. Per germline, CDR1 ENHRY and CDR2 SYGVKD.

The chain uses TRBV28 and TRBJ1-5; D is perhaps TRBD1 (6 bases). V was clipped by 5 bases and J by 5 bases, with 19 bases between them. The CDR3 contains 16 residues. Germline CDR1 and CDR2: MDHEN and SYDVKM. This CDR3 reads CASSHPGGGQDQPQHF. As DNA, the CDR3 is TGTGCCAGCAGTCATCCCGGGGGGGGGCAGGATCAGCCCCAGCATTTT.

CDR3 sequence (DNA): TGTGCCAGTAGGGAAAGGGCCACTGAAGCTTTCTTT. As protein: CASRERATEAFF. The rearrangement joins TRBV19 to TRBJ1-1, with no clear D. The germline CDR1 and CDR2 sequences are LNHDA and SQIVND (reference sequence). The V end lost 6 bases, the J end lost 4 bases, and 9 bases lay between the germline ends. The CDR3 contains 12 residues.

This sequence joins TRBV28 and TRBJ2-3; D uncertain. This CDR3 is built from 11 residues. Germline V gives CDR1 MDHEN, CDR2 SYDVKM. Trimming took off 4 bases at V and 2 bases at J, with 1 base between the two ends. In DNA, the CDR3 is TGTGCCAGCAGTTCCACAGATACGCAGTATTTT. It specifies CASSSTDTQYF.

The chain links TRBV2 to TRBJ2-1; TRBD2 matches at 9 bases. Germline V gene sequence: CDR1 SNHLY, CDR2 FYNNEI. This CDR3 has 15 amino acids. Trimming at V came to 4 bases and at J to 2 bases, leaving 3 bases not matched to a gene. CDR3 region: CASSVLAGTYNEQFF. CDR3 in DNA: TGTGCCAGCAGTGTTCTAGCGGGAACCTACAATGAGCAGTTCTTC.

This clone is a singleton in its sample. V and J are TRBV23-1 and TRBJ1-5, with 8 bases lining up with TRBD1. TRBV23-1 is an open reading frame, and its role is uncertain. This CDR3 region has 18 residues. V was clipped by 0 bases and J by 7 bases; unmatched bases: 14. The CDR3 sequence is CASSQSRGLSGGGQPQHF. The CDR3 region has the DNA TGCGCCAGCAGTCAATCGCGGGGGCTTTCAGGGGGCGGGCAGCCCCAGCATTTT.

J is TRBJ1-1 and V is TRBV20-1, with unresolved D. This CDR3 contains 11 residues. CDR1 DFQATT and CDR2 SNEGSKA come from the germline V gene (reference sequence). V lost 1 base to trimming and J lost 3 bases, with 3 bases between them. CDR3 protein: CSARVDTEAFF. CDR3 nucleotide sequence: TGCAGTGCTAGAGTGGACACTGAAGCTTTCTTT.